This T cell receptor (beta chain) is from a study of identical twins. Study results and caveats: Within monozygotic twins, out-of-frame TCR alpha sharing was underestimated by the models.

This clonotype was counted once. Antigen unknown. Germline V lookup: CDR1 SEHNR, CDR2 FQNEAQ (reference sequence). The CDR3 consists of 15 residues. With 1 base removed from V and 4 bases from J, the gap between germline ends came to 10 bases. Using its own MiXCR run on the 5' RACE reads, TCRdb lists one record per CDR3 protein. The sample records 1,800,000 or so distinct CDR3 sequences, about 31% being singletons. This TCR came from a newborn girl in good health. Sequencing was carried out using cord blood. The chain has TRBV7-9 and TRBJ1-4; no clear D. The chain's CDR3 is CASSLGASDNEKLFF. In nucleotides, the CDR3 is TGTGCCAGCAGCTTAGGTGCTTCGGATAATGAAAAACTGTTTTTT.